A single T cell receptor beta chain is shown here with its context. Antigen unknown. The germline CDR1 and CDR2 sequences are MNHNY and SVGAGI (reference sequence). CDR3 length equals 17 residues. Primers used in a second PCR of about 6 to 11 cycles were a sample-barcoded 5' primer and a J-beta primer mix. A template-switch adaptor with 12 random nucleotides tagged each cDNA molecule. TCRdb ran MiXCR on the 5' RACE reads and lists one entry per CDR3 protein. The data contain about 580,000 distinct CDR3 sequences, around 48% of them singletons. Researchers report isolating at least 7 million PBMCs per sample. The sample originates from a study of blood T cells in healthy people across ages. Study-wide results and caveats: Leaving the PBMCs unsorted stopped any conclusive comparison of naive versus antigen-experienced cells.

Material: blood. The sequence came from an older man in good health. This chain uses TRBV6-6 with TRBJ2-3; TRBD1 is a possible D gene (6 bases). The CDR3 DNA is TGTACCGGCAGTTACTCCTTGGGGGCCGCAACCACAGATACGCAGTATTTT. It yields the protein CTGSYSLGAATTDTQYF.